These T cell receptor beta chains were read from a single sample in a study of control samples from healthy donors and cancer patients. TCRdb keeps only in-frame clones here, not all; method: immunoSEQ multiplex PCR. The profile covers about 130,000 clones, with about 91% appearing a single time and 8.5% to 10% taken by the ten largest. The specimen sequenced was blood. The receptors come from a man younger than 35 in good health. Both conserved end residues are part of each CDR3. The D gene is left open where the match is weak. Only some rows state a clone size, as once, few, many or a class for expanded clones.

clone_size: -
j_call: TRBJ1-1
v_call: TRBV30
d_call: -
cdr3_aa: CAWSGLQGFITEAFF
cdr3_nt: TGTGCCTGGAGTGGTCTACAAGGCTTTATTACTGAAGCTTTCTTT

clone_size: -
j_call: TRBJ1-3
v_call: TRBV7-6
d_call: TRBD1
cdr3_aa: CASSRDRGSGNTIYF
cdr3_nt: TGTGCCAGCAGCCGTGACAGGGGCTCTGGAAACACCATATATTTT

clone_size: -
j_call: TRBJ2-6
v_call: TRBV12-5
d_call: -
cdr3_aa: CASGLGRSVLIGNWDSGANVLTF
cdr3_nt: TGTGCTAGTGGTTTGGGGCGTTCGGTGTTAATTGGGAATTGGGACTCTGGGGCCAACGTCCTGACTTTC

clone_size: -
j_call: TRBJ2-5
v_call: TRBV19
d_call: -
cdr3_aa: CASSTRGRETQYF
cdr3_nt: TGTGCCAGTAGTACCCGGGGTCGAGAGACCCAGTACTTC

clone_size: -
j_call: TRBJ2-7
v_call: TRBV13
d_call: TRBD1
cdr3_aa: CASSGDRAYEQYF
cdr3_nt: TGTGCCAGCTCCGGGGACAGGGCCTACGAGCAGTACTTC

clone_size: -
j_call: TRBJ1-4
v_call: TRBV11-2
d_call: TRBD1
cdr3_aa: CASSLMGGQGQKLFF
cdr3_nt: TGTGCCAGCAGCTTAATGGGTGGACAGGGACAAAAACTGTTTTTT

clone_size: -
j_call: TRBJ1-2
v_call: TRBV20-1
d_call: -
cdr3_aa: CSARALYGYTF
cdr3_nt: TGCAGTGCCCGGGCCCTCTATGGCTACACCTTC

clone_size: -
j_call: TRBJ2-7
v_call: TRBV2
d_call: -
cdr3_aa: CASRVDHGAYEQYF
cdr3_nt: TGTGCCAGCAGGGTGGACCATGGAGCCTACGAGCAGTACTTC

clone_size: -
j_call: TRBJ1-2
v_call: TRBV9
d_call: -
cdr3_aa: CASSGRGGGGYTF
cdr3_nt: TGTGCCAGCAGCGGACGAGGGGGGGGCGGCTACACCTTC

clone_size: once
j_call: TRBJ2-1
v_call: TRBV10-2
d_call: TRBD2
cdr3_aa: CASRPPSGGYNEQFF
cdr3_nt: TGCGCCAGCAGACCTCCTAGCGGGGGGTACAATGAGCAGTTCTTC

clone_size: -
j_call: TRBJ1-2
v_call: TRBV19
d_call: -
cdr3_aa: CASSFKVRSYGYTF
cdr3_nt: TGTGCCAGTAGTTTTAAGGTCCGATCCTATGGCTACACCTTC

clone_size: -
j_call: TRBJ2-2
v_call: TRBV5-6
d_call: TRBD1
cdr3_aa: CASSRTGTTGELFF
cdr3_nt: TGTGCCAGCAGTCGGACAGGGACCACCGGGGAGCTGTTTTTT

clone_size: -
j_call: TRBJ2-3
v_call: TRBV6-1
d_call: -
cdr3_aa: CASSERAGGNTQYF
cdr3_nt: TGTGCCAGCAGTGAAAGGGCCGGGGGAAATACGCAGTATTTT

clone_size: once
j_call: TRBJ2-5
v_call: TRBV13
d_call: -
cdr3_aa: CASSLGVQETQYF
cdr3_nt: TGTGCCAGCAGCTTGGGGGTCCAAGAGACCCAGTACTTC

clone_size: -
j_call: TRBJ1-3
v_call: TRBV28
d_call: -
cdr3_aa: CASSLYPEEGNTIYF
cdr3_nt: TGTGCCAGCAGTTTATACCCAGAAGAAGGAAACACCATATATTTT

clone_size: -
j_call: TRBJ2-1
v_call: TRBV25-1
d_call: -
cdr3_aa: CASSEAGYNEQFF
cdr3_nt: TGTGCCAGCAGTGAAGCAGGTTACAATGAGCAGTTCTTC

clone_size: -
j_call: TRBJ1-1
v_call: TRBV24-1
d_call: -
cdr3_aa: CATSDLRGGGTEAFF
cdr3_nt: TGTGCCACCAGTGATTTGCGCGGAGGGGGCACTGAAGCTTTCTTT

clone_size: -
j_call: TRBJ2-3
v_call: TRBV7-9
d_call: -
cdr3_aa: CASSRGSSEITDTQYF
cdr3_nt: TGTGCCAGCAGCAGGGGGAGCAGTGAGATCACAGATACGCAGTATTTT

clone_size: -
j_call: TRBJ2-2
v_call: TRBV12-5
d_call: -
cdr3_aa: CASGNSGSSGELFF
cdr3_nt: TGTGCTAGTGGGAATAGCGGCTCGAGCGGGGAGCTGTTTTTT

clone_size: -
j_call: TRBJ2-5
v_call: TRBV10-3
d_call: -
cdr3_aa: CAIKGGGHQETQYF
cdr3_nt: TGTGCCATCAAGGGCGGGGGCCACCAAGAGACCCAGTACTTC

clone_size: -
j_call: TRBJ2-2
v_call: TRBV2
d_call: TRBD1
cdr3_aa: CASTSGQGRTGELFF
cdr3_nt: TGTGCCAGCACTTCGGGACAGGGGCGTACCGGGGAGCTGTTTTTT

clone_size: -
j_call: TRBJ1-1
v_call: TRBV30
d_call: -
cdr3_aa: CAWSPNSGLNTEAFF
cdr3_nt: TGTGCCTGGAGTCCCAACTCCGGGTTGAACACTGAAGCTTTCTTT

clone_size: -
j_call: TRBJ1-1
v_call: TRBV5-1
d_call: -
cdr3_aa: CASSRTVSGSTEAFF
cdr3_nt: TGCGCCAGCAGCCGAACGGTTAGTGGAAGCACTGAAGCTTTCTTT

clone_size: -
j_call: TRBJ2-3
v_call: TRBV9
d_call: -
cdr3_aa: CASSPLTPPSTDTQYF
cdr3_nt: TGTGCCAGCAGCCCCTTGACCCCACCCAGCACAGATACGCAGTATTTT

clone_size: -
j_call: TRBJ2-1
v_call: TRBV6-2/TRBV6-3
d_call: -
cdr3_aa: CASSYSTWAAQFF
cdr3_nt: TGTGCCAGCAGTTACTCGACATGGGCAGCCCAGTTCTTC

clone_size: once
j_call: TRBJ1-2
v_call: TRBV18
d_call: -
cdr3_aa: CASSPEVQGHYGYTF
cdr3_nt: TGTGCCAGCTCACCAGAAGTGCAGGGCCACTATGGCTACACCTTC

clone_size: -
j_call: TRBJ1-1
v_call: TRBV7-6
d_call: TRBD1
cdr3_aa: CASSSDDRVRTEAFF
cdr3_nt: TGTGCCAGCAGCTCGGACGACAGGGTAAGGACTGAAGCTTTCTTT

clone_size: few
j_call: TRBJ1-2
v_call: TRBV2
d_call: -
cdr3_aa: CASTWTAYGYTF
cdr3_nt: TGTGCCAGCACCTGGACGGCATATGGCTACACCTTC

clone_size: -
j_call: TRBJ2-1
v_call: TRBV18
d_call: TRBD2
cdr3_aa: CASSPRAREDEQFF
cdr3_nt: TGTGCCAGCTCACCACGAGCGCGGGAGGATGAGCAGTTCTTC

clone_size: -
j_call: TRBJ2-7
v_call: TRBV5-1
d_call: TRBD2
cdr3_aa: CASSFGGGKAYEQYF
cdr3_nt: TGCGCCAGCAGCTTCGGGGGGGGGAAGGCTTACGAGCAGTACTTC

clone_size: -
j_call: TRBJ1-1
v_call: TRBV30
d_call: TRBD1
cdr3_aa: CAWGTNRQGTDTEAFF
cdr3_nt: TGTGCCTGGGGGACCAACAGACAGGGAACGGACACTGAAGCTTTCTTT

clone_size: -
j_call: TRBJ1-5
v_call: TRBV19
d_call: -
cdr3_aa: CASSRGTADNQPQHF
cdr3_nt: TGTGCCAGTAGTAGGGGGACGGCCGATAATCAGCCCCAGCATTTT

clone_size: -
j_call: TRBJ2-7
v_call: TRBV30
d_call: -
cdr3_aa: CAWTSGSPRSYEQYF
cdr3_nt: TGTGCCTGGACCTCCGGGAGTCCCCGCTCCTACGAGCAGTACTTC

clone_size: -
j_call: TRBJ1-2
v_call: TRBV5-1
d_call: -
cdr3_aa: CASRGARGALTTGYTF
cdr3_nt: TGCGCCAGCAGAGGAGCGAGGGGGGCTTTAACTACTGGCTACACCTTC

clone_size: -
j_call: TRBJ2-3
v_call: TRBV30
d_call: -
cdr3_aa: CAWGSQAAFTDTQYF
cdr3_nt: TGTGCCTGGGGTTCGCAGGCAGCCTTCACAGATACGCAGTATTTT

clone_size: -
j_call: TRBJ2-3
v_call: TRBV2
d_call: TRBD2
cdr3_aa: CASSEASGGSDTQYF
cdr3_nt: TGTGCCAGCAGTGAAGCTAGCGGGGGATCGGATACGCAGTATTTT

clone_size: once
j_call: TRBJ1-2
v_call: TRBV7-9
d_call: -
cdr3_aa: CASSPSEGGYGYTF
cdr3_nt: TGTGCCAGCAGCCCGTCGGAAGGGGGGTATGGCTACACCTTC

clone_size: -
j_call: TRBJ1-3
v_call: TRBV5-1
d_call: -
cdr3_aa: CASSLTGVGNTIYF
cdr3_nt: TGCGCCAGCAGCTTGACCGGGGTCGGAAACACCATATATTTT

clone_size: -
j_call: TRBJ2-3
v_call: TRBV6-1
d_call: TRBD1
cdr3_aa: CASSQGVDTQYF
cdr3_nt: TGTGCCAGCTCACAGGGGGTAGATACGCAGTATTTT

clone_size: once
j_call: TRBJ1-2
v_call: TRBV16
d_call: -
cdr3_aa: CASSQSRSGGGYTF
cdr3_nt: TGTGCCAGCAGCCAATCAAGATCGGGTGGCGGCTACACCTTC

clone_size: -
j_call: TRBJ1-6
v_call: TRBV6-1
d_call: -
cdr3_aa: CASSEAGSYNSPLHF
cdr3_nt: TGTGCCAGCAGTGAAGCAGGGTCCTATAATTCACCCCTCCACTTT

clone_size: -
j_call: TRBJ2-2
v_call: TRBV19
d_call: TRBD2
cdr3_aa: CASSSGGTDTGELFF
cdr3_nt: TGTGCCAGTAGTAGCGGGGGGACTGACACCGGGGAGCTGTTTTTT

clone_size: -
j_call: TRBJ1-2
v_call: TRBV15
d_call: -
cdr3_aa: CATSRDRGYGYTF
cdr3_nt: TGTGCCACCAGCAGAGATCGGGGCTATGGCTACACCTTC

clone_size: once
j_call: TRBJ2-5
v_call: TRBV3-1/TRBV3-2
d_call: -
cdr3_aa: CASSQEWAGSVTQYF
cdr3_nt: TGTGCCAGCAGCCAAGAATGGGCAGGGTCTGTGACCCAGTACTTC

clone_size: -
j_call: TRBJ2-7
v_call: TRBV5-1
d_call: -
cdr3_aa: CASSLEGYEQYF
cdr3_nt: TGCGCCAGCAGCTTGGAAGGTTACGAGCAGTACTTC

clone_size: once
j_call: TRBJ1-2
v_call: TRBV10-3
d_call: TRBD1
cdr3_aa: CAISRGQGDYGYTF
cdr3_nt: TGTGCCATCAGCCGAGGACAGGGGGACTATGGCTACACCTTC

clone_size: once
j_call: TRBJ1-2
v_call: TRBV29-1
d_call: -
cdr3_aa: CSVDGGFYGYTF
cdr3_nt: TGCAGCGTTGATGGGGGCTTCTATGGCTACACCTTC

clone_size: -
j_call: TRBJ1-5
v_call: TRBV12-5
d_call: -
cdr3_aa: CASGRGQESNQPQHF
cdr3_nt: TGTGCTAGTGGACGGGGGCAGGAAAGCAATCAGCCCCAGCATTTT